Shown below are 17 T cell receptor beta chains from a single sample sequenced in a study of T cell clones after liver transplantation. Here immunoSEQ multiplex PCR was the method, and the copy in TCRdb shows in-frame clones only, minus some. Of tens of thousands of clones listed, roughly 85% are singletons. The sample consisted of CD4+ T cells from blood, taken 45 to 47 months after liver transplant. These receptors all stem from a human patient who received a liver transplant. Some T cells may be provided by the graft donor.

The chain has TRBV7-9 and TRBJ2-7; the match to TRBD1 covers 7 bases. This CDR3 has 15 residues. Germline CDR1 is SEHNR and CDR2 is FQNEAQ (reference sequence). With V trimmed by 5 bases and J by 4 bases, 11 bases remained unmatched. The CDR3 DNA reads TGTGCCAGCAGCCCCAGACTCCGGGACAGATACGAGCAGTACTTC. Translating it yields CASSPRLRDRYEQYF.

The genes are TRBV30 and TRBJ1-5; TRBD1 aligns across 7 bases. The J segment lost 6 bases and the V segment lost 0 bases, leaving 2 bases of the junction unmatched. The CDR3 loop spans 13 amino acids. Germline loops: CDR1 GTSNPN, CDR2 SVGIG (reference sequence). The CDR3 sequence: CAWSVTGVQPQHF. CDR3 nucleotide sequence: TGTGCCTGGAGTGTAACAGGGGTTCAGCCCCAGCATTTT.

In nucleotides, the CDR3 is TGTGCCAGCAGTGCAGGGCAGACAATTGAAAAACTGTTTTTT. It encodes CASSAGQTIEKLFF. This chain links TRBV6-1 with TRBJ1-4; D perhaps matches TRBD1 (5 bases). Germline CDR1 is MNHNS and CDR2 is SASEGT. The V and J ends lost 4 bases and 7 bases respectively, with 13 bases between them. There are 14 residues in the CDR3.

This clone was recorded only once. The chain links TRBV5-1 to TRBJ1-2, with D tentatively TRBD1 (5 bases). Germline V lookup: CDR1 SGHRS, CDR2 YFSETQ. The V end lost 2 bases, the J end lost 4 bases, and 12 bases lay between the germline ends. The CDR3 spans 14 residues. CDR3 sequence: CASSLRGDSYGYTF. As DNA, the CDR3 is TGCGCCAGCAGCTTAAGAGGGGATAGCTATGGCTACACCTTC.

The CDR3 nucleotides read TGCGCCAGCAGCACGGGACTAAGAGATGGAAACACCATATATTTT. Translation: CASSTGLRDGNTIYF. The chain links TRBV5-1 to TRBJ1-3; possible D gene TRBD1, 5 bases. The germline gives CDR1 SGHRS, CDR2 YFSETQ. Trimming took 4 bases from V and 3 from J, leaving 14 bases between them. The CDR3 is 15 residues long.

The chain has TRBV19 and TRBJ1-1; 9 nucleotides match TRBD1. The CDR3 consists of 14 residues. CDR1 is LNHDA and CDR2 is SQIVND in the germline V gene (reference sequence). V shed 7 bases, J shed 1 base, and the junction held 4 bases outside the gene matches. CDR3: CASTQTGGNTEAFF. For the CDR3, the DNA is TGTGCCAGTACTCAGACAGGGGGGAACACTGAAGCTTTCTTT.

This CDR3 is CATGPRWGTGELFF. DNA of the CDR3: TGTGCCACCGGACCGCGCTGGGGCACCGGGGAGCTGTTTTTT. This sequence joins TRBV28 and TRBJ2-2; no clear D gene. Trimming removed 10 bases at V and 4 bases at J, with 16 bases between. Looked up from germline, CDR1 is MDHEN and CDR2 is SYDVKM. CDR3 length equals 14 residues.

The CDR3 reads CASGPLQGGGDTQYF. Here the CDR3 DNA reads TGTGCCAGCGGCCCGCTTCAGGGCGGCGGAGATACGCAGTATTTT. V gene TRBV11-1 combines with J gene TRBJ2-3; maybe TRBD1 (5 bases). Germline V lookup: CDR1 SGHAT, CDR2 FQDESV (reference sequence). V was trimmed by 8 bases and J by 5 bases, leaving 20 bases between them. CDR3 length: 15 residues.

About this clone itself: This may be a read error: a much more frequent sequence differs by one nucleotide. The sample carries other DNA sequences with the same CDR3. The gene calls are TRBV6-6 and TRBJ1-5; 7 positions match TRBD1. With V trimmed by 6 bases and J by 2 bases, 7 bases remained unmatched. Germline V gene data show CDR1 as MNHNY and CDR2 as SVGAGI (reference sequence). This CDR3 has 15 amino acids. DNA of the CDR3: TGTGCCAGCAGAGCTGGAGGGACAGGCAATCAGCCCCAGCATTTT. Its translation is CASRAGGTGNQPQHF.

V and J are TRBV6-1 and TRBJ2-6; no firm D call. Germline assignment: CDR1 MNHNS and CDR2 SASEGT. The ends were cut back, 6 bases at V and 0 bases at J, with 9 bases in the middle. The CDR3 is made up of 15 amino acids. CDR3 residues: CASRDGYSGANVLTF. Here the CDR3 DNA reads TGTGCCAGCAGGGACGGCTACTCTGGGGCCAACGTCCTGACTTTC.

This clone was seen just once. This chain joins TRBV7-9 and TRBJ1-1, with 12 bases fitting TRBD1. Trimming took 5 bases from V and 11 from J; bases not matched to a gene: 6. The germline gives CDR1 SEHNR, CDR2 FQNEAQ (reference sequence). This CDR3 spans 13 amino acids. The CDR3: CASSLGQGARAFF. CDR3 nucleotides: TGTGCCAGCAGCCTGGGACAGGGGGCGAGGGCTTTCTTT.

V usage is TRBV19 and J usage is TRBJ1-1, with D unresolved. Per germline, CDR1 LNHDA and CDR2 SQIVND (reference sequence). Trimming stripped 4 bases from V and 1 base from J, with 10 bases between. The CDR3 runs to 14 residues. DNA of the CDR3: TGTGCCAGTAGTAGAGTACAGAGGAACACTGAAGCTTTCTTT. Amino acids: CASSRVQRNTEAFF.

This clone was counted only a few times. J is TRBJ2-7 and V is TRBV5-1; tentatively, D is TRBD1 (5 bases). The V end was cut by 4 bases, the J end by 3 bases, with 8 bases between. This CDR3 comprises 12 residues. Germline-derived CDR1 and CDR2 are SGHRS and YFSETQ. The CDR3, as DNA: TGCGCCAGCAGCCAGACAGACTACGAGCAGTACTTC. This sequence encodes CASSQTDYEQYF.

The rearrangement links TRBV27 to TRBJ1-1; no definite D call. The CDR3 contains 16 residues. Trimming pared 3 bases from V and 1 base from J, leaving 15 bases between. Germline loops: CDR1 MNHEY, CDR2 SMNVEV (reference sequence). CDR3 loop: CASSFFSASPNTEAFF. CDR3 DNA: TGTGCCAGCAGTTTTTTTTCGGCGAGTCCGAACACTGAAGCTTTCTTT.

There are a few counts of this clone. The V call is TRBV18, the J call TRBJ1-1, with TRBD1 matching 9 bases. The germline CDR1 and CDR2 sequences are KGHSH and LQKENI. The CDR3 has 17 residues. V dropped 3 bases and J dropped 4; count of bases not matched to a gene: 12. The CDR3 sequence is CASSPLNLGQGSTEAFF. CDR3 DNA: TGTGCCAGCTCACCCCTTAATCTAGGACAGGGGAGCACTGAAGCTTTCTTT.

A remark on this clone: The sample holds other DNA sequences that translate to the same CDR3. The V and J genes are TRBV28 and TRBJ1-5; a weak D match, TRBD1 (5 bases). The ends were cut back, 5 bases at V and 0 bases at J, with 11 bases in the middle. This CDR3 has 15 amino acids. Germline lookup yields CDR1 MDHEN and CDR2 SYDVKM. CDR3 loop: CASSLAGGSNQPQHF. The CDR3 coding sequence is TGTGCCAGCAGTCTGGCGGGGGGTAGCAATCAGCCCCAGCATTTT.

The chain has TRBV6-1 and TRBJ2-7, with D possibly TRBD2 on 6 matching bases. The V end lost 5 bases, the J end lost 6 bases, and 14 bases lay between the germline ends. The germline V gene has CDR1 MNHNS and CDR2 SASEGT. CDR3 size: 13 residues. CDR3: CASSSGDFSEQYF. In nucleotides, the CDR3 is TGTGCCAGCAGTTCGGGGGACTTCTCCGAGCAGTACTTC.